The next 11 T cell receptor beta chains were all read from a single sample in a study of blood T cell repertoires in COVID-19. Sequencing was performed with immunoSEQ multiplex PCR; in TCRdb, only in-frame clones are kept and a portion is missing. The sample has about 210,000 clones; almost 85% are singletons. The material sequenced was peripheral blood. These receptors came from a woman between 65 and 79 years old with COVID-19, enrolled during active disease.

The V and J genes are TRBV3-1 (or the pseudogene TRBV3-2) and TRBJ2-1; TRBD1 matches at 7 bases. CDR3 size: 13 residues. Germline values: CDR1 LGHDT, CDR2 YNNKEL (reference sequence). Trimming took 5 bases from V and 4 from J; bases not matched to a gene: 2. This chain's CDR3 is CASSSDRYNEQFF. The DNA of the CDR3 is TGTGCCAGCAGCTCGGACAGGTACAATGAGCAGTTCTTC.

The chain has TRBV10-3 and TRBJ1-2; a weak D match, TRBD1 (6 bases). V was clipped by 6 bases and J by 7 bases, with 18 bases between them. Germline-derived CDR1 and CDR2 are ENHRY and SYGVKD. CDR3 length: 14 amino acids. CDR3 sequence (DNA): TGTGCCATCAGGGACCGACAGGAGCCTGCTGGCTACACCTTC. Translating it yields CAIRDRQEPAGYTF.

The chain couples TRBV30 to TRBJ2-2, with 7 bases lining up with TRBD1. This CDR3 comprises 14 residues. J lost 4 bases, V lost 4 bases, and 6 bases had no gene match. Looked up from germline, CDR1 is GTSNPN and CDR2 is SVGIG (reference sequence). The CDR3 sequence is CAWKPGTATGELFF. The CDR3 DNA sequence: TGTGCCTGGAAACCCGGGACAGCCACCGGGGAGCTGTTTTTT.

A single count supports this clone. CDR3: CASSQVSGNSPLHF. CDR3 nucleotide sequence: TGTGCCAGCAGCCAAGTTTCAGGTAATTCACCCCTCCACTTT. The V and J genes are TRBV14 and TRBJ1-6; D gene unclear. With 1 base removed from V and 6 bases from J, the gap between germline ends came to 7 bases. The CDR3 is 14 amino acids. Germline values: CDR1 SGHDN, CDR2 FVKESK. The complete variable domain, with remaining parts taken from reference TRBV14 and TRBJ1-6, reads EAGVTQFPSHSVIEKGQTVTLRCDPISGHDNLYWYRRVMGKEIKFLLHFVKESKQDESGMPNNRFLAERTGGTYSTLKVQPAELEDSGVYFCASSQVSGNSPLHFGNGTRLTVT.

The genes are TRBV7-2 and TRBJ2-7; D ambiguous. Germline loops: CDR1 SGHTA, CDR2 FQGNSA. V shed 4 bases and J shed 2 bases, with 12 bases lying between them. The CDR3 is 14 residues long. The CDR3 DNA is TGTGCCAGCAGCTCCTCTTGGGCCGCCTACGAGCAGTACTTC. Protein product: CASSSSWAAYEQYF.

This clone was found once. The chain couples TRBV4-1 to TRBJ2-5, with TRBD1 matching over 9 bases. With 3 bases clipped from V and 4 bases from J, the junction kept 9 bases outside the gene matches. This CDR3 has 16 residues. The germline gives CDR1 MGHRA, CDR2 YSYEKL. The CDR3 DNA sequence: TGCGCCAGCAGCCAGGGGTACAGGGGGCTCGGAGAGACCCAGTACTTC. Its translation: CASSQGYRGLGETQYF.

The rearrangement uses TRBV10-3 and TRBJ1-1; possibly TRBD1 for D (6 bases). There are 13 residues in the CDR3. Germline V gene data show CDR1 as ENHRY and CDR2 as SYGVKD. In nucleotides, the CDR3 is TGTGCGATTACCGGGACATTGAACACTGAAGCTTTCTTT. Its translation is CAITGTLNTEAFF.

This clone came up a few times. The chain couples TRBV5-1 to TRBJ2-7; weak D call: TRBD2 (6 bases). V gave up 7 bases and J gave up 3 bases, with 20 bases separating them. The CDR3 consists of 15 residues. Germline CDR1 SGHRS, CDR2 YFSETQ. The DNA of the CDR3 is TGCGCCAGCTGCCCAGGAGGGGAGGCGGGCTACGAGCAGTACTTC. Encoded protein: CASCPGGEAGYEQYF.

The rearrangement links TRBV12-3 or TRBV12-4 to TRBJ2-1; TRBD1 matches at 9 bases. The CDR3 has 13 residues. Trimming cost V 6 bases and J 4 bases; bases outside gene matches: 1. CDR3 sequence (DNA): TGTGCCAGCAGAGGGACAGGGTACAATGAGCAGTTCTTC. This gives the protein CASRGTGYNEQFF.

The chain carries TRBV3-1 (or the pseudogene TRBV3-2) and TRBJ1-5, with unresolved D. From germline, CDR1 is LGHDT and CDR2 YNNKEL (reference sequence). This CDR3 comprises 17 residues. Trimming shortened V by 0 bases and J by 1 base, and 13 bases separated the two germline ends. CDR3 residues: CASSQDSEGGSNQPQHF. The CDR3 DNA reads TGTGCCAGCAGCCAAGATTCCGAGGGCGGAAGCAATCAGCCCCAGCATTTT.

This chain joins TRBV5-1 and TRBJ2-2; D is unclear. Germline-derived CDR1 and CDR2 are SGHRS and YFSETQ. The CDR3 runs to 15 residues. The ends were cut back, 0 bases at V and 2 bases at J, with 8 bases in the middle. CDR3 amino acids: CASSLDYINTGELFF. CDR3 bases: TGCGCCAGCAGCTTGGACTATATCAACACCGGGGAGCTGTTTTTT. The full variable domain, with the rest looked up from reference TRBV5-1 and TRBJ2-2, is KAGVTQTPRYLIKTRGQQVTLSCSPISGHRSVSWYQQTPGQGLQFLFEYFSETQRNKGNFPGRFSGRQFSNSRSEMNVSTLELGDSALYLCASSLDYINTGELFFGEGSRLTVL.